The 30 T cell receptor beta chains in this list originate from one sample, sequenced in a study of T-cell memory formation after mild COVID-19. TCRdb fed the 5' RACE reads into MiXCR, producing one record per CDR3 protein. The table has hundreds of thousands of distinct CDR3 sequences, over 20% seen once. Source material: PBMCs or a T cell subset sorted from them (not recorded which). The receptors derive from an adult woman who had mild COVID-19 (a few samples of this study predate the infection). Cell type and time point are not known.

This clonotype was counted at least ten times. The chain is built from TRBV4-2 and TRBJ2-1; 9 nucleotides line up with TRBD2. The CDR3 contains 16 residues. Trimming cost V 6 bases and J 4 bases; bases outside gene matches: 10. CDR1 LGHNA and CDR2 YNFKEQ come from the germline V gene. The CDR3 DNA reads as TGTGCCAGCAGTCAAACTCCGGGACTAGCATACAATGAGCAGTTCTTC. Translating it yields CASSQTPGLAYNEQFF.

This clonotype was recorded a few times. This sequence joins TRBV2 and TRBJ1-1, with D hard to call. Between the trimmed V and J ends, which lost 3 bases and 7 bases, there was a span of 12 bases. Germline V gene data show CDR1 as SNHLY and CDR2 as FYNNEI. The CDR3 runs to 13 residues. CDR3 protein: CASSDRSSLEAFF. Here the CDR3 DNA reads TGTGCCAGCAGTGACAGGAGTTCCCTTGAAGCTTTCTTT.

The rearrangement joins TRBV7-2 to TRBJ2-5; D possibly uses TRBD1 or TRBD2 (6 bases each). Germline values: CDR1 SGHTA, CDR2 FQGNSA. Trimming removed 6 bases at V and 5 bases at J, with 22 bases between. The CDR3 has 16 amino acids. Here the CDR3 DNA reads TGTGCCAGCAGATCGAGAATTGTGGGGGCGGGGGAGACCCAGTACTTC. Translation: CASRSRIVGAGETQYF. Full variable domain (missing parts from reference TRBV7-2 and TRBJ2-5): GAGVSQSPSNKVTEKGKDVELRCDPISGHTALYWYRQSLGQGLEFLIYFQGNSAPDKSGLPSDRFSAERTGGSVSTLTIQRTQQEDSAVYLCASRSRIVGAGETQYFGPGTRLLVL.

For the CDR3, the DNA is TGCGCCAGCAGCTTGGCTCCGGACAGGGGGTACCACGAGCAGTACTTC. It encodes CASSLAPDRGYHEQYF. The rearrangement links TRBV5-1 to TRBJ2-7; 10 bases are a match to TRBD1. Germline assignment: CDR1 SGHRS and CDR2 YFSETQ. This CDR3 is built from 16 residues. V trimming: 0 bases; J trimming: 5 bases; junction bases outside the gene matches: 8.

This clonotype was detected a few times. CDR3 region: CSARDLRGQHSSYNEQFF. CDR3 nucleotides: TGCAGTGCTAGAGATCTACGGGGACAACATAGCTCCTACAATGAGCAGTTCTTC. J is TRBJ2-1 and V is TRBV20-1; TRBD1 might be the D (6 bases). V dropped 0 bases and J dropped 0 bases, with 18 bases sitting between them. CDR1 and CDR2 (germline): DFQATT, SNEGSKA (reference sequence). The CDR3 is made up of 18 amino acids.

The chain employs TRBV2 and TRBJ2-3; no firm D call. CDR1 is SNHLY, CDR2 FYNNEI, per germline. The CDR3 length is 13 residues. The V end was cut by 2 bases, the J end by 7 bases, with 10 bases between. This CDR3 is CASSENWRYTQYF. The CDR3 region has the DNA TGTGCCAGCAGTGAAAATTGGCGGTATACGCAGTATTTT.

This clonotype was counted only a few times. CDR3 loop: CASSLNGTGRSPLHF. In DNA form, the CDR3 reads TGTGCCAGCAGCTTAAATGGGACAGGGCGGTCACCCCTCCACTTT. This sequence joins TRBV7-9 and TRBJ1-6; TRBD1 aligns across 9 bases. With 2 bases clipped from V and 10 bases from J, the junction kept 6 bases outside the gene matches. CDR1 SEHNR and CDR2 FQNEAQ come from the germline V gene (reference sequence). The CDR3 is 15 amino acids.

This clonotype came up a few times. This sequence joins TRBV7-2 and TRBJ2-7; 7 nucleotides match TRBD1. The CDR3 consists of 14 residues. Germline V CDR1 and CDR2: SGHTA, FQGNSA. The junction had 6 bases not matched to a gene; V was cut back by 4 bases and J by 3 bases. The CDR3 nucleotides read TGTGCCAGCAGCTCAAAGACAGGGAACTACGAGCAGTACTTC. Its translation: CASSSKTGNYEQYF.

V and J are TRBV11-3 and TRBJ2-1; 7 bases match TRBD1. The J segment lost 1 base and the V segment lost 5 bases, leaving 5 bases of the junction unmatched. The CDR3 runs 15 residues. CDR1 is SGHNT and CDR2 is YENEEA in the germline V gene. In nucleotides, the CDR3 is TGTGCCAGCAGCCCCTACAGGGGATCCTACAATGAGCAGTTCTTC. Residues: CASSPYRGSYNEQFF.

The chain links TRBV18 to TRBJ2-5; D is undetermined. Trimming cost V 3 bases and J 3 bases, with 5 bases left between them. The CDR3 has 12 amino acids. Per the germline V gene, CDR1 is KGHSH and CDR2 is LQKENI. CDR3 sequence: CASSPNEETQYF. Written as DNA, the CDR3 is TGTGCCAGCTCACCGAACGAAGAGACCCAGTACTTC.

This clonotype was observed at least ten times. The chain is built from TRBV4-1 and TRBJ2-2; D is uncertain. Germline assignment: CDR1 MGHRA and CDR2 YSYEKL. V was trimmed by 1 base and J by 6 bases, leaving 6 bases between them. The CDR3 is 13 amino acids. CDR3 region: CASSQVVSGELFF. In nucleotides, the CDR3 is TGCGCCAGCAGCCAAGTTGTGTCCGGGGAGCTGTTTTTT.

The rearrangement links TRBV6-5 to TRBJ1-1; D unclear. CDR1 MNHEY and CDR2 SVGAGI come from the germline V gene. V was cut by 0 bases and J by 1 base, with 9 bases left in between. The CDR3 length is 15 residues. Written as DNA, the CDR3 is TGTGCCAGCAGTTACTCGAGACGGAAGAACACTGAAGCTTTCTTT. Encoded protein: CASSYSRRKNTEAFF.

This clonotype appeared a few times. The chain combines TRBV21-1 with TRBJ2-7; TRBD2 reflects the table's D call only, with no check against the DNA. TRBV21-1 is an annotated pseudogene. This CDR3 contains 15 residues. For the CDR3, the DNA is TGTGCCAGCAGCACTCCTAGCGGGACGAACTACGAGCAGTACTTC. This codes for CASSTPSGTNYEQYF.

This clonotype was counted only a few times. The V and J genes are TRBV5-6 and TRBJ2-3; 15 nucleotides match TRBD2. The germline V gene encodes CDR1 SGHDT and CDR2 YYEEEE. The CDR3 length is 17 residues. J was trimmed by 4 bases and V by 4 bases; bases with no gene match: 7. The CDR3 DNA reads as TGTGCCAGCAGCCATGGACTAGCGGGAGGGCCAGCAGATACGCAGTATTTT. Amino acids: CASSHGLAGGPADTQYF.

This clonotype was recorded a few times. The chain has TRBV20-1 and TRBJ2-2; 8 positions match TRBD2. CDR3 size: 11 residues. The germline V gene encodes CDR1 DFQATT and CDR2 SNEGSKA (reference sequence). Trimming cost V 5 bases and J 8 bases; bases outside gene matches: 1. In nucleotides, the CDR3 is TGCAGTGCTTTAGCGGGAGGGGAGCTGTTTTTT. This translates into CSALAGGELFF.

This clonotype was found a few times. The chain has TRBV7-2 and TRBJ1-1; tentative D call: TRBD1 (5 bases). Per germline, CDR1 SGHTA and CDR2 FQGNSA. There are 15 residues in the CDR3. V was shortened by 4 bases and J by 5 bases, with 17 bases between the two germline ends. The CDR3 sequence: CASSWVVGTGTEAFF. CDR3 nucleotides: TGTGCCAGCAGCTGGGTAGTGGGGACGGGGACTGAAGCTTTCTTT.

This clonotype has more than one count but fewer than ten. The CDR3 reads CASSQGTLQETQYF. In nucleotides, the CDR3 is TGTGCCAGCAGCCAAGGGACATTACAAGAGACCCAGTACTTC. The chain has TRBV3-1 and TRBJ2-5, with D maybe TRBD1 (5 bases). The CDR3 spans 14 residues. V gave up 1 base and J gave up 2 bases, with 8 bases separating them. Germline V gene lookup returns CDR1 LGHDT and CDR2 YNNKEL (reference sequence).

The CDR3 protein is CASSLSPGRTDTQYF. The CDR3 DNA follows: TGCGCCAGCAGCTTGAGCCCAGGGCGCACAGATACGCAGTATTTT. The V and J genes are TRBV5-1 and TRBJ2-3; maybe TRBD1 (5 bases). V was clipped by 1 base and J by 1 base, with 10 bases between them. CDR1 is SGHRS and CDR2 is YFSETQ in the germline V gene. This CDR3 is 15 amino acids long. The full variable domain, in which reference TRBV5-1 and TRBJ2-3 provide the parts outside the CDR3, is KAGVTQTPRYLIKTRGQQVTLSCSPISGHRSVSWYQQTPGQGLQFLFEYFSETQRNKGNFPGRFSGRQFSNSRSEMNVSTLELGDSALYLCASSLSPGRTDTQYFGPGTRLTVL.

This clonotype was detected a few times. This chain joins TRBV7-8 and TRBJ2-3; unclear D gene. The ends were cut back, 6 bases at V and 4 bases at J, with 5 bases in the middle. The CDR3 extends over 11 amino acids. Germline V gene sequence: CDR1 SGHVS, CDR2 FQNEAQ. CDR3 coding DNA: TGTGCCAGCAGAACTTCAGATACGCAGTATTTT. It specifies CASRTSDTQYF.

The rearrangement joins TRBV11-2 to TRBJ2-7; 7 bases agree with TRBD2. Germline V lookup: CDR1 SGHAT, CDR2 FQNNGV. This CDR3 is built from 15 residues. V dropped 3 bases and J dropped 5; count of bases not matched to a gene: 10. Here the CDR3 DNA reads TGTGCCAGCAGCTTGGGCCCTGGGGCGGGGGACGAGCAGTACTTC. Amino acids: CASSLGPGAGDEQYF.

This sequence joins TRBV20-1 and TRBJ2-2; 7 nucleotides match TRBD1. Trimming at V came to 6 bases and at J to 5 bases, leaving 12 bases not matched to a gene. This CDR3 is built from 15 residues. CDR1 is DFQATT, CDR2 SNEGSKA, per germline (reference sequence). CDR3 in DNA: TGCAGTGCCCTCCCCGAGGGGGCTCGTACCGGGGAGCTGTTTTTT. The encoded protein is CSALPEGARTGELFF.

The chain is built from TRBV7-2 and TRBJ1-1; no reliable D call. This CDR3 has 16 residues. V was cut by 5 bases and J by 1 base, with 17 bases left in between. Germline CDR1 and CDR2: SGHTA and FQGNSA. The CDR3 DNA is TGTGCCAGCAGCAGCACGAGAACCTGGGGGAACACTGAAGCTTTCTTT. Its translation: CASSSTRTWGNTEAFF.

This chain links TRBV9 with TRBJ1-2, with a tentative D call TRBD1 (5 bases). Germline V CDR1 and CDR2: SGDLS, YYNGEE. Trimming took off 0 bases at V and 0 bases at J, with 12 bases between the two ends. The CDR3 has 16 amino acids. The CDR3 spells CASSVETDTSNYGYTF. The CDR3 nucleotides read TGTGCCAGCAGCGTAGAGACGGACACCTCTAACTATGGCTACACCTTC. Full variable domain (rest looked up from reference TRBV9 and TRBJ1-2): DSGVTQTPKHLITATGQRVTLRCSPRSGDLSVYWYQQSLDQGLQFLIQYYNGEERAKGNILERFSAQQFPDLHSELNLSSLELGDSALYFCASSVETDTSNYGYTFGSGTRLTVV.

This clonotype was counted ten times or more. V is TRBV19 and J is TRBJ1-5; 10 positions match TRBD1. Germline CDR1 reads LNHDA; CDR2 reads SQIVND (reference sequence). The CDR3 spans 16 residues. V lost 0 bases and J lost 6; bases outside the gene matches: 5. CDR3 residues: CASSIETGTGVQPQHF. The CDR3 DNA follows: TGTGCCAGTAGTATAGAGACCGGGACAGGGGTTCAGCCCCAGCATTTT. Full variable domain (outside the CDR3, taken from reference TRBV19 and TRBJ1-5): DGGITQSPKYLFRKEGQNVTLSCEQNLNHDAMYWYRQDPGQGLRLIYYSQIVNDFQKGDIAEGYSVSREKKESFPLTVTSAQKNPTAFYLCASSIETGTGVQPQHFGDGTRLSIL.

This clonotype has a handful of counts. The chain recombines TRBV7-2 with TRBJ2-1, with 14 bases lining up with TRBD2. The germline CDR1 and CDR2 sequences are SGHTA and FQGNSA. Trimming at V came to 5 bases and at J to 8 bases, leaving 17 bases not matched to a gene. This CDR3 has 19 amino acids. The CDR3 region is CASSPGTSGSARPYDEQFF. In nucleotides, the CDR3 is TGTGCCAGCAGCCCCGGGACTAGCGGGAGCGCCCGGCCGTACGATGAGCAGTTCTTC.

This clonotype was observed a few times. The rearrangement joins TRBV5-1 to TRBJ1-4; 9 bases fit TRBD1. The CDR3 contains 16 residues. Unmatched junction bases numbered 10, after V lost 4 bases and J lost 6 bases. Germline CDR1 and CDR2: SGHRS and YFSETQ. The CDR3 spells CASSDPTGGEYEKLFF. CDR3 nucleotides: TGCGCCAGCAGCGATCCTACAGGGGGCGAGTATGAAAAACTGTTTTTT.

This clonotype has only a few counts. The gene calls are TRBV20-1 and TRBJ2-1, with 11 bases fitting TRBD2. CDR3 size: 12 residues. Germline trimming cut 5 bases from V and 10 bases from J; bases unmatched to any gene: 4. Germline CDR1 and CDR2: DFQATT and SNEGSKA (reference sequence). This chain's CDR3 is CSARRTSGEQFF. CDR3 bases: TGCAGTGCTCGACGGACTAGCGGGGAGCAGTTCTTC.

This chain connects TRBV15 to TRBJ1-1; 10 bases match TRBD1. This CDR3 has 15 amino acids. The germline CDR1 and CDR2 sequences are LNHNV and YYDKDF (reference sequence). Trimming took 4 bases from V and 5 from J; bases not matched to a gene: 7. The CDR3 DNA sequence: TGTGCCACCAGCAAGACCTGGACAGGGGGGACTGAAGCTTTCTTT. Translating gives CATSKTWTGGTEAFF.

This clonotype was observed many times. The genes are TRBV5-5 and TRBJ2-2, with TRBD2 matching 14 bases. Germline loops: CDR1 SGHKS, CDR2 YYEKEE (reference sequence). This CDR3 has 16 amino acids. The trim removed 4 bases at V and 9 bases at J, leaving 8 bases unmatched. The CDR3 coding sequence is TGTGCCAGCAGCCCGACTGGGACTAGCGGGAGCCGGGAGCTGTTTTTT. Its protein product is CASSPTGTSGSRELFF.

This sequence joins TRBV6-5 and TRBJ2-7, with 9 bases lining up with TRBD2. There are 17 residues in the CDR3. After removal of 0 bases from V and 1 base from J, the junction contained 7 bases not matched to a gene. Germline V gene lookup returns CDR1 MNHEY and CDR2 SVGAGI. CDR3 protein: CASSYSLGTSLSYEQYF. CDR3 bases: TGTGCCAGCAGTTACTCGCTTGGGACTAGCCTTTCCTACGAGCAGTACTTC.